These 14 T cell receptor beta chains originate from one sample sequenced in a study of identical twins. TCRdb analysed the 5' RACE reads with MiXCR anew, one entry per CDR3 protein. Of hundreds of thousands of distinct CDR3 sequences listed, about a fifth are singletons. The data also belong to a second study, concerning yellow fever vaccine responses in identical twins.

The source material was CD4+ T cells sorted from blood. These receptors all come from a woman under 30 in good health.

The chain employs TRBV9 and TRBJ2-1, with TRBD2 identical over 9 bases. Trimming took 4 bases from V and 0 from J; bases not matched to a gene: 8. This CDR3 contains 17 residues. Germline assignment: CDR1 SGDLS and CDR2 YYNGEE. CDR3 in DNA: TGTGCCAGCAGCCTAAGAGCGGGGGGAAGCTCCTACAATGAGCAGTTCTTC. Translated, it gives CASSLRAGGSSYNEQFF.

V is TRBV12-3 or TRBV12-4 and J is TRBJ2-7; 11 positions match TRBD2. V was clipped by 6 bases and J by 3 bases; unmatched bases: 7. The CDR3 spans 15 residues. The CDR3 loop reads CASRIGTSGSYEQYF. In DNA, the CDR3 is TGTGCCAGCAGGATCGGGACTAGCGGCAGCTACGAGCAGTACTTC.

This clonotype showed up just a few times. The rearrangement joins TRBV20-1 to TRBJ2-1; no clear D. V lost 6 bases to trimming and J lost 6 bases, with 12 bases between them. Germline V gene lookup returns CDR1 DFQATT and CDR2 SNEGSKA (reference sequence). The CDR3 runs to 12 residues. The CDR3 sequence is CSARDRFNEQFF. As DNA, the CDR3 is TGCAGTGCAAGGGATCGCTTCAATGAGCAGTTCTTC.

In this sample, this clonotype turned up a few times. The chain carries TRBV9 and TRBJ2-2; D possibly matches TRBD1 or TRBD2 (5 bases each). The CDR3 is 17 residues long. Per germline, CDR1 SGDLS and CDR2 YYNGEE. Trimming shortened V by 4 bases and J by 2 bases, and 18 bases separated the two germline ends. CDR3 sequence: CASSKRSGTVNTGELFF. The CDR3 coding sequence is TGTGCCAGCAGCAAACGCTCCGGGACCGTCAACACCGGGGAGCTGTTTTTT.

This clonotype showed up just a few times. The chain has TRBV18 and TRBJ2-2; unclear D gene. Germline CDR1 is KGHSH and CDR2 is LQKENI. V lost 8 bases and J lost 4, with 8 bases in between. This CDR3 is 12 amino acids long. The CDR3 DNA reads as TGTGCCAGCCCCGTGGGCACCGGGGAGCTGTTTTTT. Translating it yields CASPVGTGELFF.

CDR3 bases: TGTGCCAGCGGGACAGCTCCCTCTGGAAACACCATATATTTT. It yields the protein CASGTAPSGNTIYF. The rearrangement links TRBV7-9 to TRBJ1-3; 7 nucleotides align to TRBD1. Looked up from germline, CDR1 is SEHNR and CDR2 is FQNEAQ (reference sequence). The junction had 4 bases not matched to a gene; V was cut back by 8 bases and J by 0 bases. The CDR3 totals 14 residues.

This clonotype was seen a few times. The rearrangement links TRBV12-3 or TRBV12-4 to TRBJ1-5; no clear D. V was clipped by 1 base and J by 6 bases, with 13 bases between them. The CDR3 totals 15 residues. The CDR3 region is CASSLVFVDGQPQHF. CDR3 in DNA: TGTGCCAGCAGTTTAGTTTTTGTAGACGGTCAGCCCCAGCATTTT.

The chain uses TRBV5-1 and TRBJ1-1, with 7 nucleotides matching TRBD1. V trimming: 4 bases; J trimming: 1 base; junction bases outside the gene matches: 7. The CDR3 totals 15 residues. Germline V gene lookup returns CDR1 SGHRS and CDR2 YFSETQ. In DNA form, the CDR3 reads TGCGCCAGCAGCACGGCACAGGGGTGGAACACTGAAGCTTTCTTT. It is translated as CASSTAQGWNTEAFF.

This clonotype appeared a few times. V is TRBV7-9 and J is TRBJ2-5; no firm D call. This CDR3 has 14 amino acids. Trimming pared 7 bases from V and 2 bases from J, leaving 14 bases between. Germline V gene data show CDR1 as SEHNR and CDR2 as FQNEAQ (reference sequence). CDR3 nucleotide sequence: TGTGCCAGCACCAGGCCAATACCTCAAGAGACCCAGTACTTC. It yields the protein CASTRPIPQETQYF.

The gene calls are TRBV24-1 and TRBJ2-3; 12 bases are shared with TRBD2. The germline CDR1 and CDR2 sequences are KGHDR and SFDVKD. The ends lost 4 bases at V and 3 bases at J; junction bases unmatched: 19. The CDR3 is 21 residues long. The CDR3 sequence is CATSERRLAGEWAGSTDTQYF. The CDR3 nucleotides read TGTGCCACCAGTGAACGGAGACTAGCGGGAGAGTGGGCGGGTAGTACAGATACGCAGTATTTT.

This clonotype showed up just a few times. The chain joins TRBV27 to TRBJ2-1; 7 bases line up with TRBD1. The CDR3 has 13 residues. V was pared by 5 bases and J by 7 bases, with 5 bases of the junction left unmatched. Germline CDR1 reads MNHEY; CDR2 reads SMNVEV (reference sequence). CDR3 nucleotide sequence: TGTGCCAGCAGTACCGCCAGGGGGAATGAGCAGTTCTTC. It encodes CASSTARGNEQFF.

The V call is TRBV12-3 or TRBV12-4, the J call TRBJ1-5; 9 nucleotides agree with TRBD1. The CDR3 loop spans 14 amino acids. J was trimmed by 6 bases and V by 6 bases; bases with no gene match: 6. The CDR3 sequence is CASRRDREVQPQHF. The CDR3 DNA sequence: TGTGCCAGCAGACGGGACAGGGAAGTTCAGCCCCAGCATTTT.

In nucleotides, the CDR3 is TGCGCCAGCAGCTTGGCCCCCCGGGGATACGAGCAGTACGTC. Translation gives CASSLAPRGYEQYV. This chain joins TRBV5-1 and TRBJ2-7; weak D call: TRBD2 (5 bases). V was pared by 0 bases and J by 4 bases, with 11 bases between. Per the germline V gene, CDR1 is SGHRS and CDR2 is YFSETQ. The CDR3 sequence is 14 residues long.

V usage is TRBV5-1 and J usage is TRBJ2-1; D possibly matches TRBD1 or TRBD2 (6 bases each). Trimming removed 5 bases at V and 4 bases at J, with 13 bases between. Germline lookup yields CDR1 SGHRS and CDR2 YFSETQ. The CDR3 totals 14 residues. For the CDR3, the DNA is TGCGCCAGCAGGCTTGGAGGGGGTTACAATGAGCAGTTCTTC. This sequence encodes CASRLGGGYNEQFF.